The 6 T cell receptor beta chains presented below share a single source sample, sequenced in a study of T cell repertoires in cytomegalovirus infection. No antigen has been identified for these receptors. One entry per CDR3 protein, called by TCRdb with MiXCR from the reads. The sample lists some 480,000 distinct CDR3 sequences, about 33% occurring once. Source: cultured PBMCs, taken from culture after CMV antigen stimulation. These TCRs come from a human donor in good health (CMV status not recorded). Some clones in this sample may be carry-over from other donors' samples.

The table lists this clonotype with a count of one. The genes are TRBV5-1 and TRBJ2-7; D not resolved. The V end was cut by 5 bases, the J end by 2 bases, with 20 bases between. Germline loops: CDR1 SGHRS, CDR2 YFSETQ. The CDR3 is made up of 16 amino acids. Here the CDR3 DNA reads TGCGCCAGCAGATACCCCGGTTTGGGTGCCCCCTACGAGCAGTACTTC. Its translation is CASRYPGLGAPYEQYF.

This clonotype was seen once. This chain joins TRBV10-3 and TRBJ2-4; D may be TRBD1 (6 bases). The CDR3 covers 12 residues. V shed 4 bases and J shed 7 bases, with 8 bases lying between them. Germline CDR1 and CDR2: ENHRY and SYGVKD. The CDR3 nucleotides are TGTGCCATCAGTGCTGGACAGAACATTCAGTACTTC. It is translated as CAISAGQNIQYF.

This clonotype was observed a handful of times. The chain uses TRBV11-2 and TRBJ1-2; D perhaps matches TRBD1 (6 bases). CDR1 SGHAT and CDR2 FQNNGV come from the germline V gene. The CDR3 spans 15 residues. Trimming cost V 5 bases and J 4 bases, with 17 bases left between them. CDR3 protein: CASSPTEGHFYGYTF. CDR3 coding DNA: TGTGCCAGCAGCCCGACTGAGGGACATTTCTATGGCTACACCTTC.

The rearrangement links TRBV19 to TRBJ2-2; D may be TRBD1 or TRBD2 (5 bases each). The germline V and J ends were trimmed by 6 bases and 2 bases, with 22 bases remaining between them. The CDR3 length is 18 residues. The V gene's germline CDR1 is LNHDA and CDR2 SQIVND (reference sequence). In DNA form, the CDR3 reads TGTGCCAGTAGGATGGGGACCATTCGGGCCAGAAACACCGGGGAGCTGTTTTTT. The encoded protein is CASRMGTIRARNTGELFF. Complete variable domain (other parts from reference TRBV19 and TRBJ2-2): DGGITQSPKYLFRKEGQNVTLSCEQNLNHDAMYWYRQDPGQGLRLIYYSQIVNDFQKGDIAEGYSVSREKKESFPLTVTSAQKNPTAFYLCASRMGTIRARNTGELFFGEGSRLTVL.

CDR3 in DNA: TGTGCCAGCAGTGTTAGCGACCGGACAGGACACCCCTACGAGCAGTACTTC. Its protein product is CASSVSDRTGHPYEQYF. The chain combines TRBV2 with TRBJ2-7; 7 bases match TRBD1. Germline loops: CDR1 SNHLY, CDR2 FYNNEI. The CDR3 is made up of 17 amino acids. After removal of 4 bases from V and 2 bases from J, the junction contained 14 bases not matched to a gene.

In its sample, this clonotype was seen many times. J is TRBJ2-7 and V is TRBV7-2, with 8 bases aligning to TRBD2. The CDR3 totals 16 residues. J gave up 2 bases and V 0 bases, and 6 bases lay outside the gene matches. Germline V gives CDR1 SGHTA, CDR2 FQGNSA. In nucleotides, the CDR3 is TGTGCCAGCAGCTTAGCAGGCGGGAGGATGGCCTACGAGCAGTACGTC. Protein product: CASSLAGGRMAYEQYV.